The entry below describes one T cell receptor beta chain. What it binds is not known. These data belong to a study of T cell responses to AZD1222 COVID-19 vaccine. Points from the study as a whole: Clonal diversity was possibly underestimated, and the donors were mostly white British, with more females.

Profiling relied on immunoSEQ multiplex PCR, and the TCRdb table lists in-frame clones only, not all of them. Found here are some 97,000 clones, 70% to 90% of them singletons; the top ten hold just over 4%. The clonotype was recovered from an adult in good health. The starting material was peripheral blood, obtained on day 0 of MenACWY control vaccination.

The CDR3 is CASRGGGSSYNEQFF. CDR3 nucleotides: TGTGCCAGTAGGGGTGGCGGGAGCTCCTACAATGAGCAGTTCTTC. This chain connects TRBV19 to TRBJ2-1, with TRBD2 identical over 7 bases. Germline V gene sequence: CDR1 LNHDA, CDR2 SQIVND (reference sequence). V dropped 6 bases and J dropped 0; count of bases not matched to a gene: 5. This CDR3 is built from 15 residues.